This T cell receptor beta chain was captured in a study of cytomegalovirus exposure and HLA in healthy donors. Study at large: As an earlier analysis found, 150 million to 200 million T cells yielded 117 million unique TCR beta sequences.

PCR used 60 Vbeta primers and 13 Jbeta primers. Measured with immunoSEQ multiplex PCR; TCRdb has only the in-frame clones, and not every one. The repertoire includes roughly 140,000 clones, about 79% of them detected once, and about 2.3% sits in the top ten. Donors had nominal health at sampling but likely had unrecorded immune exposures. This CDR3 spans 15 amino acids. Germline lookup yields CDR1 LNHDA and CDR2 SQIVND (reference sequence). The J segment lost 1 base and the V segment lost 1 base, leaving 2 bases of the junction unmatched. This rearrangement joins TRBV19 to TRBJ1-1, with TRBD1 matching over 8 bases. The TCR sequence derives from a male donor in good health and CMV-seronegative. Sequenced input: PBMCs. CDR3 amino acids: CASSIAGGGNTEAFF. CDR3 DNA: TGTGCCAGTAGTATAGCAGGGGGCGGGAACACTGAAGCTTTCTTT.